Below, 26 T cell receptor beta chains from the same sample are listed, as sequenced in a study of cytomegalovirus exposure and HLA in healthy donors. A multiplex PCR was run with 60 Vbeta primers and 13 Jbeta primers. Assay: immunoSEQ multiplex PCR; the TCRdb copy retains only in-frame clones and omits some. The sample contains about 130,000 clones, around 74% of which appear only once. Specimen: PBMCs. Receptors were obtained from a man aged 25-45 years in good health and CMV-seronegative.

In its sample, this clone was seen once. The V gene is TRBV30, the J gene TRBJ2-6; D is undetermined. The V end lost 7 bases, the J end lost 0 bases, and 19 bases lay between the germline ends. This CDR3 has 17 residues. Germline assignment: CDR1 GTSNPN and CDR2 SVGIG (reference sequence). CDR3 DNA sequence: TGTGCCTCACCGAGGTACACCCATAGCTCTGGGGCCAACGTCCTGACTTTC. Translation gives CASPRYTHSSGANVLTF. The full variable domain, rest sourced from reference TRBV30 and TRBJ2-6, is SQTIHQWPATLVQPVGSPLSLECTVEGTSNPNLYWYRQAAGRGLQLLFYSVGIGQISSEVPQNLSASRPQDRQFILSSKKLLLSDSGFYLCASPRYTHSSGANVLTFGAGSRLTVL.

The chain joins TRBV14 to TRBJ1-1; no firm D call. The germline gives CDR1 SGHDN, CDR2 FVKESK. This CDR3 spans 13 amino acids. V was pared by 1 base and J by 7 bases, with 10 bases between. The CDR3 nucleotides are TGTGCCAGCAGCCAAGGCGGGAGGAGTGAAGCTTTCTTT. Translation: CASSQGGRSEAFF.

This rearrangement joins TRBV2 to TRBJ1-2; D unresolved. Trimming removed 3 bases from V and 3 bases from J, with 11 bases in between. There are 14 residues in the CDR3. Per germline, CDR1 SNHLY and CDR2 FYNNEI. CDR3 coding DNA: TGTGCCAGCAGTGAGAAAGGAGCCTACTATGGCTACACCTTC. Amino acid sequence: CASSEKGAYYGYTF.

The V and J genes are TRBV6-6 and TRBJ1-4, with 8 bases that match TRBD1. V lost 4 bases to trimming and J lost 5 bases; unmatched junction nucleotides: 3. CDR1 and CDR2 from the germline V gene are MNHNY and SVGAGI (reference sequence). The CDR3 sequence is 14 residues long. The CDR3 nucleotides read TGTGCCAGCAGTTCCGGACAGGGCAATGAAAAACTGTTTTTT. Translation gives CASSSGQGNEKLFF.

DNA of the CDR3: TGTGCCAGCACTTCGAGCTCCTACAATGAGCAGTTCTTC. Amino acids: CASTSSSYNEQFF. The chain joins TRBV6-5 to TRBJ2-1; D gene unclear. The germline V gene has CDR1 MNHEY and CDR2 SVGAGI. Trimming took off 7 bases at V and 0 bases at J, with 7 bases between the two ends. The CDR3 spans 13 residues.

The chain joins TRBV5-1 to TRBJ1-2; 12 nucleotides agree with TRBD1. With 4 bases clipped from V and 5 bases from J, the junction kept 3 bases outside the gene matches. The CDR3 sequence is 14 residues long. Germline lookup yields CDR1 SGHRS and CDR2 YFSETQ. Here the CDR3 reads CASSPGQGAYGYTF. The CDR3 region has the DNA TGCGCCAGCAGCCCGGGACAGGGGGCTTATGGCTACACCTTC.

This chain links TRBV10-3 with TRBJ1-4, with 9 bases fitting TRBD1. CDR1 ENHRY and CDR2 SYGVKD come from the germline V gene. The ends lost 0 bases at V and 12 bases at J; junction bases unmatched: 11. This CDR3 is built from 16 residues. The CDR3 DNA reads as TGTGCCATCAGTGAGTCAGAGACAGGGGGATTTTCGGAACTGTTTTTT. Translating gives CAISESETGGFSELFF.

The chain links TRBV19 to TRBJ2-3, with TRBD2 matching over 7 bases. Trimming at V came to 3 bases and at J to 7 bases, leaving 7 bases not matched to a gene. This CDR3 has 14 amino acids. From germline, CDR1 is LNHDA and CDR2 SQIVND (reference sequence). The CDR3 reads CASSMRGSSNTQYF. For the CDR3, the DNA is TGTGCCAGTAGTATGCGCGGGAGTTCTAATACGCAGTATTTT.

The chain couples TRBV11-2 to TRBJ2-2; 7 bases are a match to TRBD2. Germline lookup yields CDR1 SGHAT and CDR2 FQNNGV. The length of the CDR3 is 16 residues. V was clipped by 3 bases and J by 7 bases; unmatched bases: 11. CDR3 protein: CASSFPGGGIGGELFF. The DNA for the CDR3 is TGTGCCAGCAGCTTCCCAGGCGGGGGAATAGGCGGGGAGCTGTTTTTT. Full variable domain (missing parts from reference TRBV11-2 and TRBJ2-2): EAGVAQSPRYKIIEKRQSVAFWCNPISGHATLYWYQQILGQGPKLLIQFQNNGVVDDSQLPKDRFSAERLKGVDSTLKIQPAKLEDSAVYLCASSFPGGGIGGELFFGEGSRLTVL.

This clone has more than one count but fewer than ten. The chain has TRBV4-1 and TRBJ2-3; 7 nucleotides align to TRBD2. The CDR3 consists of 16 residues. Germline V lookup: CDR1 MGHRA, CDR2 YSYEKL. After removal of 1 base from V and 2 bases from J, the junction contained 6 bases not matched to a gene. DNA for the CDR3: TGCGCCAGCAGCCAAGCTAAACTAGCGAACACAGATACGCAGTATTTT. It specifies CASSQAKLANTDTQYF.

To note about this clone: Other DNA sequences in the sample encode the same CDR3. This sequence joins TRBV5-1 and TRBJ2-7, with D unresolved. With 4 bases removed from V and 3 bases from J, the gap between germline ends came to 8 bases. The germline gives CDR1 SGHRS, CDR2 YFSETQ. The CDR3 covers 12 residues. The CDR3 DNA sequence: TGCGCCAGCAGCCTACCAAGCTACGAGCAGTACTTC. Protein: CASSLPSYEQYF.

The V and J genes are TRBV13 and TRBJ2-3; 8 bases fit TRBD2. Losses at the gene ends were 2 bases for V and 2 bases for J; bases not matched to a gene: 12. CDR3 length: 18 amino acids. Per germline, CDR1 PRHDT and CDR2 FYEKMQ (reference sequence). In nucleotides, the CDR3 is TGTGCCAGCAGCTTACGGGGGGGCCGGGATTCAGACACAGATACGCAGTATTTT. It codes for CASSLRGGRDSDTDTQYF. Supplemented by reference TRBV13 and TRBJ2-3, the full variable domain reads AAGVIQSPRHLIKEKRETATLKCYPIPRHDTVYWYQQGPGQDPQFLISFYEKMQSDKGSIPDRFSAQQFSDYHSELNMSSLELGDSALYFCASSLRGGRDSDTDTQYFGPGTRLTVL.

The V and J genes are TRBV10-3 and TRBJ1-2; 7 nucleotides line up with TRBD1. The CDR3 has 13 residues. V shed 4 bases and J 8 bases; nucleotides not matched to a gene: 7. Germline CDR1 is ENHRY and CDR2 is SYGVKD. The chain's CDR3 is CAISARTGEGYTF. CDR3 in DNA: TGTGCCATCAGTGCGAGGACAGGAGAAGGCTACACCTTC.

The chain employs TRBV6-5 and TRBJ1-6; D is possibly TRBD1 (6 bases). The V gene's germline CDR1 is MNHEY and CDR2 SVGAGI. The CDR3 is made up of 15 amino acids. V gave up 0 bases and J gave up 11 bases, with 14 bases separating them. The CDR3 DNA follows: TGTGCCAGCAGTTACTCGGGGCAGGGGACGCCACCCCTCCACTTT. Protein product: CASSYSGQGTPPLHF.

The chain combines TRBV5-1 with TRBJ2-7; 7 bases are shared with TRBD1. This CDR3 is built from 13 residues. The V gene end was trimmed by 0 bases and the J gene end by 6 bases; junction bases not matched to a gene: 3. In germline, CDR1 is SGHRS, CDR2 YFSETQ. The CDR3 DNA is TGCGCCAGCAGCTTGGAGGCAGGGGGCGAGCAGTACTTC. Translation: CASSLEAGGEQYF.

In this sample, this clone turned up many times. This chain's CDR3 is CASSGDRAKEQYF. CDR3 DNA: TGTGCCAGCAGTGGCGACAGGGCGAAGGAGCAGTACTTC. J is TRBJ2-7 and V is TRBV2, with 7 nucleotides matching TRBD1. The CDR3 sequence is 13 residues long. Losses at the gene ends were 4 bases for V and 7 bases for J; bases not matched to a gene: 7. From germline, CDR1 is SNHLY and CDR2 FYNNEI.

The chain is built from TRBV4-1 and TRBJ2-6; 8 bases are shared with TRBD1. V was pared by 3 bases and J by 0 bases, with 7 bases of the junction left unmatched. The CDR3 has 18 residues. CDR1 and CDR2 from the germline V gene are MGHRA and YSYEKL. CDR3: CASSQGQVRGSGANVLTF. The DNA for the CDR3 is TGCGCCAGCAGCCAGGGACAGGTTAGGGGCTCTGGGGCCAACGTCCTGACTTTC.

The chain links TRBV5-7 to TRBJ2-5, with D perhaps TRBD1 (5 bases). TRBV5-7 is designated an ORF whose function remains uncertain. The ends were cut back, 9 bases at V and 1 base at J, with 25 bases in the middle. The CDR3 loop spans 17 amino acids. CDR3 loop: CATLSEVHQQVQETQYF. The CDR3 bases are TGTGCCACCCTGTCAGAAGTCCATCAACAGGTCCAAGAGACCCAGTACTTC.

The chain uses TRBV18 and TRBJ2-3; D not resolved. This CDR3 spans 14 amino acids. V shed 3 bases and J shed 4 bases, with 11 bases lying between them. Per germline, CDR1 KGHSH and CDR2 LQKENI. DNA of the CDR3: TGTGCCAGCTCACCGGGCCAGTCTGCAGATACGCAGTATTTT. Protein product: CASSPGQSADTQYF. Full variable domain (remainder filled in from reference TRBV18 and TRBJ2-3): NAGVMQNPRHLVRRRGQEARLRCSPMKGHSHVYWYRQLPEEGLKFMVYLQKENIIDESGMPKERFSAEFPKEGPSILRIQQVVRGDSAAYFCASSPGQSADTQYFGPGTRLTVL.

V gene TRBV19 combines with J gene TRBJ2-3; tentative D call: TRBD1 (5 bases). The CDR3 length is 13 residues. CDR1 is LNHDA, CDR2 SQIVND, per germline (reference sequence). V lost 3 bases and J 6 bases, leaving 10 bases between the germline ends. CDR3 protein: CASSIRGYDTQYF. As DNA, the CDR3 is TGTGCCAGTAGTATTAGGGGTTACGATACGCAGTATTTT.

The chain links TRBV28 to TRBJ1-5; 7 nucleotides line up with TRBD1. Germline lookup yields CDR1 MDHEN and CDR2 SYDVKM. The CDR3 runs 14 residues. The V segment lost 4 bases and the J segment 5 bases; nucleotides outside the gene matches: 5. As DNA, the CDR3 is TGTGCCAGCAGTTCGGGACAGAACTATCAGCCCCAGCATTTT. This codes for CASSSGQNYQPQHF.

The chain has TRBV30 and TRBJ2-1, with 14 positions matching TRBD2. Per germline, CDR1 GTSNPN and CDR2 SVGIG (reference sequence). CDR3 length: 16 residues. J lost 8 bases, V lost 3 bases, and 9 bases had no gene match. CDR3 nucleotides: TGTGCCTGGAGCGATACCGGGACTAGCGGGAGTGATGAGCAGTTCTTC. It encodes CAWSDTGTSGSDEQFF.

The chain recombines TRBV7-2 with TRBJ2-1, with 8 positions matching TRBD2. V was clipped by 4 bases and J by 8 bases; unmatched bases: 7. CDR3 length: 14 amino acids. Germline V lookup: CDR1 SGHTA, CDR2 FQGNSA. The CDR3 DNA sequence: TGTGCCAGCAGCTCCCGGGGGGGCATCTATGAGCAGTTCTTC. Encoded protein: CASSSRGGIYEQFF.

The chain combines TRBV5-6 with TRBJ2-7; TRBD2 agrees at 7 bases. V trimming: 2 bases; J trimming: 3 bases; junction bases outside the gene matches: 11. This CDR3 has 16 residues. Germline assignment: CDR1 SGHDT and CDR2 YYEEEE. The CDR3 coding sequence is TGTGCCAGCAGCTTCGGTGCCGGGCTAGCGGTCTACGAGCAGTACTTC. Its protein product is CASSFGAGLAVYEQYF.

The J gene is TRBJ2-3, the V gene TRBV11-3; 11 bases align to TRBD2. J was trimmed by 6 bases and V by 1 base; bases with no gene match: 0. CDR3 length: 14 residues. CDR1 is SGHNT, CDR2 YENEEA, per germline. In nucleotides, the CDR3 is TGTGCCAGCAGCTTAGGGACTAGCGGGGATACGCAGTATTTT. Translating gives CASSLGTSGDTQYF.

The chain has TRBV19 and TRBJ1-2; 7 bases match TRBD1. V was pared by 8 bases and J by 7 bases, with 13 bases of the junction left unmatched. This CDR3 has 14 residues. Looked up from germline, CDR1 is LNHDA and CDR2 is SQIVND (reference sequence). This CDR3 is CASSREQGTGGYTF. DNA of the CDR3: TGTGCCAGTTCTCGAGAACAGGGGACTGGTGGCTACACCTTC. The full variable domain, its missing parts supplied by reference TRBV19 and TRBJ1-2, is DGGITQSPKYLFRKEGQNVTLSCEQNLNHDAMYWYRQDPGQGLRLIYYSQIVNDFQKGDIAEGYSVSREKKESFPLTVTSAQKNPTAFYLCASSREQGTGGYTFGSGTRLTVV.